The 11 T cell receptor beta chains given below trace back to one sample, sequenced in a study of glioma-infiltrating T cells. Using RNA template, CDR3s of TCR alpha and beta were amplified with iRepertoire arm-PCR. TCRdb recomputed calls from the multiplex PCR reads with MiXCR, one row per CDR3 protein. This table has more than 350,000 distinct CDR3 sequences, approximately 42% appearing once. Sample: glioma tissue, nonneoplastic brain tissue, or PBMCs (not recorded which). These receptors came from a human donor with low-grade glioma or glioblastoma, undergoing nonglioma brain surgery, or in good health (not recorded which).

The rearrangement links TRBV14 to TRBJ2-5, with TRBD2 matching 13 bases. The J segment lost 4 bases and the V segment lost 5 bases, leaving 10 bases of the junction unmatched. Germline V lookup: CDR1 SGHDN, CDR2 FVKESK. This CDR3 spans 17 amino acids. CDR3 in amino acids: CASSYRTSGRDRETQYF. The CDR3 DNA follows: TGTGCCAGCAGCTACCGGACTAGCGGGAGAGACAGAGAGACCCAGTACTTC.

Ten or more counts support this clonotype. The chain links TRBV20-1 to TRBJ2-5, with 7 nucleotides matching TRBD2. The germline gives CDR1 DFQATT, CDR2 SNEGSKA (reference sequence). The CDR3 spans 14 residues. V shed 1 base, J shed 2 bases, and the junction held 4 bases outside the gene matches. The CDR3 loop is CSARVTSLQETQYF. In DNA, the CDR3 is TGCAGTGCTAGAGTGACTAGCTTACAAGAGACCCAGTACTTC.

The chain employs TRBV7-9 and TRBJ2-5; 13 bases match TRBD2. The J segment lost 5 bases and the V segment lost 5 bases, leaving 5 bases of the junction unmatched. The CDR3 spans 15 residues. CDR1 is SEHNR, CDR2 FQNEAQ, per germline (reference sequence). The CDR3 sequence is CASSLLAGGVETQYF. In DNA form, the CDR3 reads TGTGCCAGCAGCCTACTAGCGGGAGGGGTCGAGACCCAGTACTTC.

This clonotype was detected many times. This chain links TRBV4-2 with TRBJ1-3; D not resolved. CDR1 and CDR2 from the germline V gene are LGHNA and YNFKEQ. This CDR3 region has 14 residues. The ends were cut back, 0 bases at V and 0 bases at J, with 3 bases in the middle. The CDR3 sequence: CASSQDSSGNTIYF. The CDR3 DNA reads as TGTGCCAGCAGCCAAGACAGCTCTGGAAACACCATATATTTT.

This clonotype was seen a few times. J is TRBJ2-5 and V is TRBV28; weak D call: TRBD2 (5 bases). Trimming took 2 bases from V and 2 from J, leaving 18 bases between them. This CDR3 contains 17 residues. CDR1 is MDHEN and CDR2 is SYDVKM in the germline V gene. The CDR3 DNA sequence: TGTGCCAGCAGTTTACTTGAGGGTTACCCCGCACAAGAGACCCAGTACTTC. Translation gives CASSLLEGYPAQETQYF.

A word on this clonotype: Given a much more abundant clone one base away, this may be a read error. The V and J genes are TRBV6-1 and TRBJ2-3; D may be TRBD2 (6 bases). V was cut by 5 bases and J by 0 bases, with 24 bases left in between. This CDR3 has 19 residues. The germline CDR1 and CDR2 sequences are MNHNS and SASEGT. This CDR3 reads CASSCAGAGRSGSTDTQYF. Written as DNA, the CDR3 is TGTGCCAGCAGTTGTGCTGGGGCGGGAAGAAGTGGGAGCACAGATACGCAGTATTTT.

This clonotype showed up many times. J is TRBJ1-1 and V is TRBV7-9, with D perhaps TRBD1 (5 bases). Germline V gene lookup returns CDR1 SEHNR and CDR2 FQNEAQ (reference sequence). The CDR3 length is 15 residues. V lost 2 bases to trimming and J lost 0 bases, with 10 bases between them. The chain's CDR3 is CASSLQGLMNTEAFF. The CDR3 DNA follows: TGTGCCAGCAGCTTACAGGGATTAATGAACACTGAAGCTTTCTTT.

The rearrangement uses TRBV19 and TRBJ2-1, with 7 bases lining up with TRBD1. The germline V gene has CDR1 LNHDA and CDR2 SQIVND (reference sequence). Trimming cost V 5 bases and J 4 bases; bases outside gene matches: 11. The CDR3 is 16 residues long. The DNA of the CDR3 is TGTGCCAGTAGTTTCATATACAGGGGCTGGTACAATGAGCAGTTCTTC. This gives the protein CASSFIYRGWYNEQFF.

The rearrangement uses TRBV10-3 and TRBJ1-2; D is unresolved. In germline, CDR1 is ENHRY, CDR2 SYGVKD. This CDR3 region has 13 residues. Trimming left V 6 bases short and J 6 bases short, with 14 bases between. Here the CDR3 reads CAIRGEGFNGYTF. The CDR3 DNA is TGTGCCATCAGGGGAGAAGGGTTTAATGGCTACACCTTC.

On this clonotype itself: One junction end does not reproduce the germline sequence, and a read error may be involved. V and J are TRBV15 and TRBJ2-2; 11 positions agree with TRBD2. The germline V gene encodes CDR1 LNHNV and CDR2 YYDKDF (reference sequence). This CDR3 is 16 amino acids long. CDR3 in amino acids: CATRREGLAVTGELFF. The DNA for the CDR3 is TGTGCCACCAGAAGAGAGGGACTAGCGGTGACCGGGGAGCTGTTTTTT. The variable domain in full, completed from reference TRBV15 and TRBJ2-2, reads DAMVIQNPRYQVTQFGKPVTLSCSQTLNHNVMYWYQQKSSQAPKLLFHYYDKDFNNEADTPDNFQSRRPNTSFCFLDIRSPGLGDTAMYLCATRREGLAVTGELFFGEGSRLTVL.

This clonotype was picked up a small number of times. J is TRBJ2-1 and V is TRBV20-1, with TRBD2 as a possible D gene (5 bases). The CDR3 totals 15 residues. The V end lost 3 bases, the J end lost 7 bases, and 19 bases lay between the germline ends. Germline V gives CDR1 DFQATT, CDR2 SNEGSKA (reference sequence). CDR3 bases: TGCAGTGCTAGGGCTTTTTGGCCCTCGGGAAATGAGCAGTTCTTC. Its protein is CSARAFWPSGNEQFF.